These 14 T cell receptor beta chains were sequenced from one sample in a study of immune cell composition in non-small cell lung cancer. The method was immunoSEQ multiplex PCR; TCRdb's version includes in-frame clones alone and lacks a portion of them. This repertoire shows 13,000 or so clones, 73% found once; its top ten account for roughly an eighth. Sequencing used lung tumor tissue. Every receptor here comes from a human donor with non-small cell lung cancer.

V is TRBV7-2 and J is TRBJ2-5; no reliable D call. CDR1 is SGHTA and CDR2 is FQGNSA in the germline V gene. V shed 5 bases and J shed 5 bases, with 9 bases lying between them. The CDR3 length is 12 residues. The CDR3, as DNA: TGTGCCAGCAGCCCGGGTGTGGAGACCCAGTACTTC. Amino acids: CASSPGVETQYF.

The chain has TRBV6-1 and TRBJ2-7; 7 positions agree with TRBD2. Germline CDR1 and CDR2: MNHNS and SASEGT. V gave up 5 bases and J gave up 3 bases; unmatched junction bases: 10. CDR3 length equals 15 residues. The CDR3 DNA is TGTGCCAGCAGTCCCGACCGCGGGAGAGTCTACGAGCAGTACTTC. Its protein product is CASSPDRGRVYEQYF.

The rearrangement links TRBV4-3 to TRBJ2-2, with D perhaps TRBD2 (5 bases). V lost 0 bases and J 4 bases, leaving 24 bases between the germline ends. CDR3 size: 20 residues. Germline V gene sequence: CDR1 LGHNA, CDR2 YSLEER. CDR3 in DNA: TGCGCCAGCAGCCAAGAAGAGGTTTCGGCGGGTCTGGCGGGCACCGGGGAGCTGTTTTTT. This sequence encodes CASSQEEVSAGLAGTGELFF.

The rearrangement links TRBV29-1 to TRBJ2-1, with 12 bases that match TRBD2. With 7 bases clipped from V and 10 bases from J, the junction kept 11 bases outside the gene matches. Germline CDR1 and CDR2: SQVTM and ANQGSEA. The CDR3 contains 14 residues. As DNA, the CDR3 is TGCAGCGCCCGATCGGCTAGCGGGGGGGAGGAGCAGTTCTTC. This encodes CSARSASGGEEQFF.

Here the CDR3 DNA reads TGCGCCAGCAGTGCCCAGGGTAGGGGTAATGAAAAACTGTTTTTT. Residues: CASSAQGRGNEKLFF. This chain connects TRBV10-2 to TRBJ1-4, with a weak D call TRBD1 (5 bases). CDR3 size: 15 residues. Germline V lookup: CDR1 WSHSY, CDR2 SAAADI. Trimming pared 4 bases from V and 4 bases from J, leaving 13 bases between.

The V gene is TRBV4-1, the J gene TRBJ2-3, with D hard to call. The CDR3 extends over 14 amino acids. Germline V gene lookup returns CDR1 MGHRA and CDR2 YSYEKL. The V and J ends lost 0 bases and 4 bases respectively, with 8 bases between them. CDR3 nucleotide sequence: TGCGCCAGCAGCCAAGACGCGTCTGCAGATACGCAGTATTTT. Its protein product is CASSQDASADTQYF.

This clone was observed a handful of times. The chain links TRBV19 to TRBJ1-5; 8 bases map to TRBD1. The germline V gene encodes CDR1 LNHDA and CDR2 SQIVND (reference sequence). Trimming took 5 bases from V and 11 from J; bases not matched to a gene: 14. This CDR3 spans 15 amino acids. Here the CDR3 DNA reads TGTGCCAGTAGTTCCGGACAGGGAGCTTTTATGACCCAGCATTTT. It encodes CASSSGQGAFMTQHF.

The sample holds a few counts of this clone. The chain employs TRBV7-9 and TRBJ2-7; TRBD2 matches at 10 bases. CDR3 length equals 15 residues. Germline trimming cut 4 bases from V and 5 bases from J; bases unmatched to any gene: 8. Germline V gene sequence: CDR1 SEHNR, CDR2 FQNEAQ (reference sequence). Here the CDR3 reads CASSSTGLALHEQYF. CDR3 sequence (DNA): TGTGCCAGCAGCTCGACGGGACTAGCGTTGCACGAGCAGTACTTC.

The genes are TRBV5-4 and TRBJ1-2; TRBD1 might be the D (6 bases). The CDR3 consists of 15 residues. Germline CDR1 SGHNT, CDR2 YYREEE (reference sequence). Deletions cut 4 bases from V and 12 bases from J, with 25 bases between. Here the CDR3 reads CASSPWTADQNDNTF. The CDR3 DNA follows: TGTGCCAGCAGCCCATGGACAGCTGATCAGAATGACAACACCTTC.

The rearrangement uses TRBV7-9 and TRBJ1-5; the D is unclear. The CDR3 sequence is 13 residues long. Per the germline V gene, CDR1 is SEHNR and CDR2 is FQNEAQ (reference sequence). The ends were cut back, 3 bases at V and 9 bases at J, with 12 bases in the middle. The CDR3 DNA sequence: TGTGCCAGCAGCTTGGGCCTGGAATTGCCCCAGCATTTT. Protein product: CASSLGLELPQHF.

The chain joins TRBV30 to TRBJ2-7; D remains ambiguous. Looked up from germline, CDR1 is GTSNPN and CDR2 is SVGIG (reference sequence). This CDR3 spans 12 amino acids. Trimming took off 1 base at V and 6 bases at J, with 10 bases between the two ends. The CDR3 DNA is TGTGCCTGGAGTGCTCCGCGCGGCGAGCAGTACTTC. It encodes CAWSAPRGEQYF.

The table lists this clone with a count of one. This chain links TRBV4-2 with TRBJ1-4; 9 nucleotides line up with TRBD1. This CDR3 comprises 18 residues. Germline loops: CDR1 LGHNA, CDR2 YNFKEQ. V lost 1 base, J lost 5 bases, and 11 bases stayed unmatched. The CDR3 nucleotides are TGTGCCAGCAGCCAAGTCACGGGGCGAGGACAGGGGAATGAAAAACTGTTTTTT. Protein: CASSQVTGRGQGNEKLFF.

About this clone itself: The junction differs from germline at one of its ends, possibly a read error. The chain couples TRBV11-2 to TRBJ2-3; 14 bases fit TRBD2. Germline V gives CDR1 SGHAT, CDR2 FQNNGV. This CDR3 is 16 amino acids long. This CDR3 is CASSLVGLAGGDAQYF. DNA of the CDR3: TGTGCCAGCAGCTTAGTTGGACTAGCGGGGGGAGATGCGCAGTATTTT.

V usage is TRBV6-6 and J usage is TRBJ1-2; unclear D gene. V lost 2 bases to trimming and J lost 5 bases, with 6 bases between them. Germline V lookup: CDR1 MNHNY, CDR2 SVGAGI (reference sequence). This CDR3 region has 12 residues. CDR3 nucleotide sequence: TGTGCCAGCAGTTACGACAAATATGGCTACACCTTC. It is translated as CASSYDKYGYTF.